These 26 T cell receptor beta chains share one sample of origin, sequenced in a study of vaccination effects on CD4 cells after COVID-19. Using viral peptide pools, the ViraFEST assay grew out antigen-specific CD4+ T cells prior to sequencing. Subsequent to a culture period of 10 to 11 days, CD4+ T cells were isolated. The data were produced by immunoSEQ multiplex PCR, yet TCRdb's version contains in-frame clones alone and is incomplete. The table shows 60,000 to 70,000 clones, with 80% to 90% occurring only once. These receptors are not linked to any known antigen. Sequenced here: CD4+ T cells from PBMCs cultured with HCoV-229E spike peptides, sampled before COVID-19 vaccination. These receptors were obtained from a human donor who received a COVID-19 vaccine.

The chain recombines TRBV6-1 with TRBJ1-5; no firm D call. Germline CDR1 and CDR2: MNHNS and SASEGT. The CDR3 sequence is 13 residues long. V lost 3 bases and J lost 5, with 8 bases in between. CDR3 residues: CASSETQYQPQHF. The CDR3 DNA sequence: TGTGCCAGCAGTGAGACTCAATATCAGCCCCAGCATTTT.

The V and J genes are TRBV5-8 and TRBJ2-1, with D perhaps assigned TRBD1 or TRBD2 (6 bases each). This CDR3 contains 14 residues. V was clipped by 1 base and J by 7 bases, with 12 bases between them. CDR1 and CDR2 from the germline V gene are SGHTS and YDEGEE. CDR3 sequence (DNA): TGTGCCAGCAGCTTGAGGGGGGCCTGGAATGAGCAGTTCTTC. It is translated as CASSLRGAWNEQFF.

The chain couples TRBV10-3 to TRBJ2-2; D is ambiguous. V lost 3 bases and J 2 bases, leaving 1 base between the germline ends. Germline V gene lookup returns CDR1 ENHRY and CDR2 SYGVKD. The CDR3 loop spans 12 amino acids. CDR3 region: CAISENTGELFF. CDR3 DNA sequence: TGTGCCATCAGTGAAAACACCGGGGAGCTGTTTTTT.

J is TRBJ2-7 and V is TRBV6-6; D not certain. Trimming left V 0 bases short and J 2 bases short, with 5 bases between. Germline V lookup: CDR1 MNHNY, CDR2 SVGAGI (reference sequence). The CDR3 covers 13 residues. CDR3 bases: TGTGCCAGCAGTTACTCAGGGACCTACGAGCAGTACGTC. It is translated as CASSYSGTYEQYV.

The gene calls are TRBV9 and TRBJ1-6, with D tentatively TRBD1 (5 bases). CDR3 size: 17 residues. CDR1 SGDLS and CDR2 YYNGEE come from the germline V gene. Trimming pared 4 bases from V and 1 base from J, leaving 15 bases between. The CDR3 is CASSPSGETSYNSPLHF. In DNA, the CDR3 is TGTGCCAGCAGCCCCTCGGGGGAAACGTCCTATAATTCACCCCTCCACTTT.

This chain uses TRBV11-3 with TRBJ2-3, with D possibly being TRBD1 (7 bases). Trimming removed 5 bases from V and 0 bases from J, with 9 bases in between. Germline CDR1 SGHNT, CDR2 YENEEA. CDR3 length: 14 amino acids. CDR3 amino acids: CASSPGGSTDTQYF. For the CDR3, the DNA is TGTGCCAGCAGCCCAGGGGGGAGCACAGATACGCAGTATTTT. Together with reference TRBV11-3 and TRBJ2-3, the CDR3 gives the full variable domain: EAGVVQSPRYKIIEKKQPVAFWCNPISGHNTLYWYLQNLGQGPELLIRYENEEAVDDSQLPKDRFSAERLKGVDSTLKIQPAELGDSAVYLCASSPGGSTDTQYFGPGTRLTVL.

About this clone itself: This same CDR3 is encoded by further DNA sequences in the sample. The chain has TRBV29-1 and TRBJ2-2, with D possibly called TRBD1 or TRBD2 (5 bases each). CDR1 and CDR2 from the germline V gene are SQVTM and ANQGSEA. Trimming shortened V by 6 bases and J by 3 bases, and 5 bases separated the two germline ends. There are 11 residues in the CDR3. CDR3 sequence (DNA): TGCAGCGTGGGGGACACCGGGGAGCTGTTTTTT. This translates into CSVGDTGELFF.

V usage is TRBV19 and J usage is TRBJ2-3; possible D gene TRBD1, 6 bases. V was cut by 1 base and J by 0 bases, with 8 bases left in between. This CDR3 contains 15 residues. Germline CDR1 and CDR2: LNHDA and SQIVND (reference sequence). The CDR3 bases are TGTGCCAGTAGTATAGTAACAGGGAGCACAGATACGCAGTATTTT. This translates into CASSIVTGSTDTQYF.

The CDR3 nucleotides read TGTGCCATCAGTGCTTCGGGACACCGTCACAATGAGCAGTTCTTC. It codes for CAISASGHRHNEQFF. This chain links TRBV10-3 with TRBJ2-1; perhaps TRBD1 as D (6 bases). CDR1 ENHRY and CDR2 SYGVKD come from the germline V gene. The CDR3 totals 15 residues. Between the trimmed V and J ends, which lost 4 bases and 5 bases, there was a span of 15 bases.

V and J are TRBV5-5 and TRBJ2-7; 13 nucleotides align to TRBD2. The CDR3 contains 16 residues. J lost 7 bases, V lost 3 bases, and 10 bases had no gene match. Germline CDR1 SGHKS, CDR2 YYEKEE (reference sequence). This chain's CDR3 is CASSYSTSGGAEEQYV. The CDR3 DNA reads TGTGCCAGCAGCTATAGTACTAGCGGGGGGGCTGAAGAGCAGTACGTC.

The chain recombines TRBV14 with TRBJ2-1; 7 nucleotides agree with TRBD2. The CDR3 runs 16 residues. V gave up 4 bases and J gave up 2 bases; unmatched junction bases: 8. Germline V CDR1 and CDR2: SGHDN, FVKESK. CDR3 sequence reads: CASSRQGGPAYNEQFF. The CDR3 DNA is TGTGCCAGCAGCCGCCAGGGAGGGCCGGCCTACAATGAGCAGTTCTTC.

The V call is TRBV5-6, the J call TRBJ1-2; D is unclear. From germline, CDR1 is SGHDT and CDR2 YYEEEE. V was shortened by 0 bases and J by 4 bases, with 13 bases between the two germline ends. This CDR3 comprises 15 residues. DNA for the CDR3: TGTGCCAGCAGCTTGGGGCAACTTCTCTCCTATGGCTACACCTTC. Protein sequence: CASSLGQLLSYGYTF.

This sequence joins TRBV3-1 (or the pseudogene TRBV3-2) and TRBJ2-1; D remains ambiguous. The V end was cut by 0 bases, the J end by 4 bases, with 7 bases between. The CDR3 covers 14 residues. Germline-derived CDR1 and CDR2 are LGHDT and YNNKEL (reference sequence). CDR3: CASSQDPGYNEQFF. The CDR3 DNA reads TGTGCCAGCAGCCAAGACCCCGGATACAATGAGCAGTTCTTC.

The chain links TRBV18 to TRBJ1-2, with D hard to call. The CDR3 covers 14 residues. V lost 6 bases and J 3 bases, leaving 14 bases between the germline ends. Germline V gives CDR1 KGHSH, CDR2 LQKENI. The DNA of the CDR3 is TGTGCCAGCTCCGGTACCCTGGGAGACTATGGCTACACCTTC. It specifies CASSGTLGDYGYTF. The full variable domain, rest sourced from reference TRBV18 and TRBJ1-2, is NAGVMQNPRHLVRRRGQEARLRCSPMKGHSHVYWYRQLPEEGLKFMVYLQKENIIDESGMPKERFSAEFPKEGPSILRIQQVVRGDSAAYFCASSGTLGDYGYTFGSGTRLTVV.

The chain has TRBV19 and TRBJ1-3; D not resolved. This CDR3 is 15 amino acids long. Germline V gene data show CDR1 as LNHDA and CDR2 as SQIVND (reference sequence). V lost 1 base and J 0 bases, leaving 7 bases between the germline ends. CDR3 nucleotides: TGTGCCAGTAGTATAGGGCGGTCCTCTGGAAACACCATATATTTT. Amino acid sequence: CASSIGRSSGNTIYF.

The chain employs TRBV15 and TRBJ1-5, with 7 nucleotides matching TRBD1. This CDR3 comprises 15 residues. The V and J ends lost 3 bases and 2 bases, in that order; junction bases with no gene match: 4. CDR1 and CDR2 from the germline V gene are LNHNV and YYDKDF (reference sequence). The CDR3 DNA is TGTGCCACCAGCAGTAGACAGGGAGGCAATCAGCCCCAGCATTTT. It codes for CATSSRQGGNQPQHF.

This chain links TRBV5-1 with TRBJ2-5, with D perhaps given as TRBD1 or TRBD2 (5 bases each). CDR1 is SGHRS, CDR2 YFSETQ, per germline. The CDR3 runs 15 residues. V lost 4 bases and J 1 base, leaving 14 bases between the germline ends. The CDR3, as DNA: TGCGCCAGCAGCATTCTGGGGGTCGGCCAAGAGACCCAGTACTTC. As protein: CASSILGVGQETQYF. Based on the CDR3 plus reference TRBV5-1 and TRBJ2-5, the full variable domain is KAGVTQTPRYLIKTRGQQVTLSCSPISGHRSVSWYQQTPGQGLQFLFEYFSETQRNKGNFPGRFSGRQFSNSRSEMNVSTLELGDSALYLCASSILGVGQETQYFGPGTRLLVL.

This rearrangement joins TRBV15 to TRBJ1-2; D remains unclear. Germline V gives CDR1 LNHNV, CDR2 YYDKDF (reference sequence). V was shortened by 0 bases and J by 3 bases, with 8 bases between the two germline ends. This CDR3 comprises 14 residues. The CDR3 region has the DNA TGTGCCACCAGCAGAGATAAGAGGGACTATGGCTACACCTTC. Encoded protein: CATSRDKRDYGYTF.

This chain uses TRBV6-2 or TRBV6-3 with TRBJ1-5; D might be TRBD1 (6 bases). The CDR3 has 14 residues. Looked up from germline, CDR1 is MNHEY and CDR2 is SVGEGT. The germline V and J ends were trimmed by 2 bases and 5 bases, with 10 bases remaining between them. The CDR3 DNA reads TGTGCCAGCAGTTACCCCCGACAGGATCAGCCCCAGCATTTT. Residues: CASSYPRQDQPQHF.

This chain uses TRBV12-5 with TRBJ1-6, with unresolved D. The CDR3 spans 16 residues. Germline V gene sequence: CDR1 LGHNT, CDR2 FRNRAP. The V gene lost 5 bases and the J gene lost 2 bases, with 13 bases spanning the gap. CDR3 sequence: CASGDGRVAYNSPLHF. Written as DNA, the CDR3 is TGTGCTAGTGGTGATGGACGAGTGGCCTATAATTCACCCCTCCACTTT.

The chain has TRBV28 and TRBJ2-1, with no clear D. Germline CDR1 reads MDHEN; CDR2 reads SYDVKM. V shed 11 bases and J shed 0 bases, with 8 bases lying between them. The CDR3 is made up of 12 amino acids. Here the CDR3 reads CAHSISYNEQFF. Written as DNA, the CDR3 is TGTGCCCACTCTATCTCCTACAATGAGCAGTTCTTC.

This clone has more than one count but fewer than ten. The CDR3 DNA reads TGCGCCAGCAGCTTGGGAGGGGGCGCACGGGAAAAACTGTTTTTT. Translated: CASSLGGGAREKLFF. J is TRBJ1-4 and V is TRBV5-1, with 7 bases lining up with TRBD1. The CDR3 loop spans 15 amino acids. Trimming took 0 bases from V and 8 from J; bases not matched to a gene: 7. CDR1 is SGHRS and CDR2 is YFSETQ in the germline V gene.

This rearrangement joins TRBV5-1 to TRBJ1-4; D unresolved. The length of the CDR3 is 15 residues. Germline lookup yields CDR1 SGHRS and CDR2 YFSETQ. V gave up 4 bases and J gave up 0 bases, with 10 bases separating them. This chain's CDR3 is CASSPGPSTNEKLFF. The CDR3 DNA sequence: TGCGCCAGCAGCCCCGGTCCCTCAACTAATGAAAAACTGTTTTTT.

The chain's CDR3 is CASSGPDTTNEKLFF. For the CDR3, the DNA is TGTGCCAGCAGCGGACCTGATACAACTAATGAAAAACTGTTTTTT. The chain links TRBV9 to TRBJ1-4; D call uncertain. Between the trimmed V and J ends, which lost 3 bases and 0 bases, there was a span of 9 bases. Germline V gene sequence: CDR1 SGDLS, CDR2 YYNGEE. This CDR3 region has 15 residues.

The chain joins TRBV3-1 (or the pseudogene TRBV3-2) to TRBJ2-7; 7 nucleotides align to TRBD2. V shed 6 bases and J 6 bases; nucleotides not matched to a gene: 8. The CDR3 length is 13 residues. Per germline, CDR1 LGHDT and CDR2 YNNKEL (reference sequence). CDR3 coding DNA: TGTGCCAGCAGTCTGGGGGGAGGGAGCGAGCAGTACGTC. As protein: CASSLGGGSEQYV.

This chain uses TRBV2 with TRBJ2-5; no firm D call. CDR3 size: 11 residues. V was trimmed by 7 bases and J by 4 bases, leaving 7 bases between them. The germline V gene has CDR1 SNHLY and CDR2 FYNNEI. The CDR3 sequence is CASTVRETQYF. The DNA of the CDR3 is TGTGCCAGCACGGTCCGAGAGACCCAGTACTTC.